The 9 T cell receptor beta chains in this list originate from one sample, sequenced in a study of shared clonotypes between healthy human individuals. Assay: immunoSEQ multiplex PCR; the TCRdb copy retains only in-frame clones and omits some. The sample contains fewer than 600,000 clones, 79% of which appear only once. The sequenced sample was PBMCs. The origin of the receptors is a middle-aged woman in good health. Some clones in this sample may be carry-over from other donors' samples.

The chain joins TRBV5-4 to TRBJ2-7; D ambiguous. The CDR3 is 13 amino acids. Germline V gives CDR1 SGHNT, CDR2 YYREEE (reference sequence). V dropped 1 base and J dropped 7 bases, with 12 bases sitting between them. CDR3 residues: CASSLKTNGEQYF. Here the CDR3 DNA reads TGTGCCAGCAGCTTGAAGACCAATGGAGAGCAGTACTTC.

The V and J genes are TRBV5-8 and TRBJ1-4; no reliable D call. CDR3 length equals 14 residues. Germline V CDR1 and CDR2: SGHTS, YDEGEE. The V and J ends lost 4 bases and 8 bases respectively, with 15 bases between them. CDR3 residues: CASSLGRAGEKLFF. DNA for the CDR3: TGTGCCAGCAGCCTGGGGAGGGCTGGGGAAAAACTGTTTTTT.

The chain uses TRBV2 and TRBJ1-2, with TRBD1 matching over 7 bases. The J segment lost 4 bases and the V segment lost 10 bases, leaving 12 bases of the junction unmatched. This CDR3 contains 14 residues. CDR1 SNHLY and CDR2 FYNNEI come from the germline V gene. This chain's CDR3 is CATTGTVAAYGYTF. CDR3 nucleotides: TGTGCCACGACAGGGACAGTAGCGGCCTATGGCTACACCTTC.

V gene TRBV5-1 combines with J gene TRBJ2-1, with 9 positions matching TRBD1. This CDR3 contains 14 residues. Germline V gives CDR1 SGHRS, CDR2 YFSETQ. V lost 2 bases, J lost 5 bases, and 2 bases stayed unmatched. The CDR3 DNA sequence: TGCGCCAGCAGCTTAGGGACAGGGCACAATGAGCAGTTCTTC. This gives the protein CASSLGTGHNEQFF.

The CDR3 region has the DNA TGTGCCAGCAGCTTATTAGAGGGCCCCACAGATACGCAGTATTTT. Its translation is CASSLLEGPTDTQYF. The J gene is TRBJ2-3, the V gene TRBV7-9; perhaps TRBD2 as D (5 bases). Trimming took off 2 bases at V and 2 bases at J, with 11 bases between the two ends. Germline V gene data show CDR1 as SEHNR and CDR2 as FQNEAQ (reference sequence). CDR3 length equals 15 residues. Full variable domain (outside the CDR3, taken from reference TRBV7-9 and TRBJ2-3): DTGVSQNPRHKITKRGQNVTFRCDPISEHNRLYWYRQTLGQGPEFLTYFQNEAQLEKSRLLSDRFSAERPKGSFSTLEIQRTEQGDSAMYLCASSLLEGPTDTQYFGPGTRLTVL.

This clone was found a few times. The chain is built from TRBV5-1 and TRBJ2-2, with 8 positions matching TRBD1. V lost 4 bases and J lost 6; bases outside the gene matches: 2. Germline-derived CDR1 and CDR2 are SGHRS and YFSETQ. This CDR3 has 13 residues. The CDR3 loop reads CASSPGGAGELFF. For the CDR3, the DNA is TGCGCCAGCAGCCCAGGGGGCGCCGGGGAGCTGTTTTTT.

The rearrangement uses TRBV10-3 and TRBJ2-7; 12 nucleotides line up with TRBD1. CDR3 size: 16 residues. J was trimmed by 5 bases and V by 0 bases; bases with no gene match: 5. Germline loops: CDR1 ENHRY, CDR2 SYGVKD. CDR3 loop: CAISESGQGANHEQYF. CDR3 coding DNA: TGTGCCATCAGTGAGTCGGGACAGGGGGCAAATCACGAGCAGTACTTC.

V gene TRBV30 combines with J gene TRBJ2-1; D is tentatively TRBD1 or TRBD2 (6 bases each). CDR1 is GTSNPN, CDR2 SVGIG, per germline (reference sequence). V shed 5 bases and J shed 3 bases, with 20 bases lying between them. The length of the CDR3 is 16 residues. In DNA form, the CDR3 reads TGTGCCTGGCGCCCCATGGGAGGACAGAGCTACAATGAGCAGTTCTTC. Residues: CAWRPMGGQSYNEQFF.

The chain is built from TRBV4-1 and TRBJ1-2; unclear D gene. The germline V gene has CDR1 MGHRA and CDR2 YSYEKL. The CDR3 contains 15 residues. Deletions cut 5 bases from V and 7 bases from J, with 20 bases between. The CDR3 region has the DNA TGCGCCAGCAGCTTCTTTGGCCGAGAGAAGACTGGCTACACCTTC. Protein product: CASSFFGREKTGYTF.